What follows is one T cell receptor beta chain and its context. Sequenced by immunoSEQ multiplex PCR; TCRdb stores in-frame clones only, minus some. Of over 350,000 clones listed, just under 95% are singletons. The trim removed 0 bases at V and 7 bases at J, leaving 5 bases unmatched. There are 15 residues in the CDR3. Germline CDR1 is SGDLS and CDR2 is YYNGEE. These data are taken from a study of shared T cell receptors in the human thymus. Material: thymocytes. This chain links TRBV9 with TRBJ2-1; TRBD2 matches at 9 bases. The TCR comes from a human donor. The CDR3 region is CASSVVVSGRNEQFF. The CDR3 DNA sequence: TGTGCCAGCAGCGTAGTGGTTAGCGGGAGAAATGAGCAGTTCTTC.